The source of this T cell receptor beta chain is a study of control samples from healthy donors and cancer patients. Data came from immunoSEQ multiplex PCR; TCRdb stores just in-frame clones and leaves some out. The sample includes about 130,000 clones, about 95% of them seen just once. With 0 bases removed from V and 2 bases from J, the gap between germline ends came to 7 bases. The CDR3 spans 14 residues. Germline V lookup: CDR1 LGHNA, CDR2 YSLEER. Material: blood. The chain couples TRBV4-3 to TRBJ1-1, with D possibly matching TRBD1 (5 bases). This sequence was found in a man between 25 and 39 years old in good health. The CDR3 bases are TGCGCCAGCAGCCAAGACAGGACAAACACTGAAGCTTTCTTT. It yields the protein CASSQDRTNTEAFF.